A single sample is the source of the 32 T cell receptor beta chains below, sequenced in a study of CD8 T cells in ankylosing spondylitis. TCRdb analysed the 5' RACE reads with MiXCR anew, one entry per CDR3 protein. The sample shows around 27,000 distinct CDR3 sequences, under 3% of them seen only once. Sequencing was carried out using blood, either unsorted or a sorted T cell fraction (not recorded which). The receptors were gathered from a female donor with ankylosing spondylitis or in good health (not recorded which).

At least ten counts were recorded for this clonotype. The chain joins TRBV9 to TRBJ2-5; 9 bases agree with TRBD1. The CDR3 sequence is 16 residues long. V gave up 0 bases and J gave up 5 bases; unmatched junction bases: 8. Germline CDR1 is SGDLS and CDR2 is YYNGEE. Written as DNA, the CDR3 is TGTGCCAGCAGCGTAGCCTCAGGACAGGGGAAGGAGACCCAGTACTTC. Protein sequence: CASSVASGQGKETQYF.

This clonotype was picked up many times. The rearrangement links TRBV9 to TRBJ2-5; tentative D call: TRBD2 (6 bases). Germline V gives CDR1 SGDLS, CDR2 YYNGEE. The CDR3 contains 15 residues. V was clipped by 0 bases and J by 2 bases, with 11 bases between them. In DNA, the CDR3 is TGTGCCAGCAGCGTAGCTCCGAGCGGGCAAGAGACCCAGTACTTC. This encodes CASSVAPSGQETQYF. The whole variable domain, filled in from reference TRBV9 and TRBJ2-5, reads DSGVTQTPKHLITATGQRVTLRCSPRSGDLSVYWYQQSLDQGLQFLIQYYNGEERAKGNILERFSAQQFPDLHSELNLSSLELGDSALYFCASSVAPSGQETQYFGPGTRLLVL.

This clonotype came up many times. CDR3 nucleotides: TGTGCCAGCAGTAGACAGGAATCACCAACCTATGAGCAGTTCTTC. It yields the protein CASSRQESPTYEQFF. The chain links TRBV9 to TRBJ2-1, with a weak D call TRBD1 (6 bases). Germline V gene sequence: CDR1 SGDLS, CDR2 YYNGEE. Trimming removed 5 bases at V and 8 bases at J, with 20 bases between. The CDR3 is 15 amino acids.

This clonotype is medium-sized by share. The rearrangement uses TRBV9 and TRBJ2-1; D remains unclear. This CDR3 comprises 15 residues. The V end was cut by 4 bases, the J end by 1 base, with 12 bases between. The germline V gene has CDR1 SGDLS and CDR2 YYNGEE. The CDR3 here is CASSSTGRSYNEQFF. CDR3 in DNA: TGTGCCAGCAGCTCTACCGGGCGGTCCTACAATGAGCAGTTCTTC.

The sample holds many counts of this clonotype. The chain combines TRBV9 with TRBJ2-2; 10 bases fit TRBD1. The CDR3 spans 16 residues. With V trimmed by 4 bases and J by 4 bases, 7 bases remained unmatched. CDR1 and CDR2 (germline): SGDLS, YYNGEE. The chain's CDR3 is CASSNPGQGFTGELFF. The CDR3 DNA reads TGTGCCAGCAGCAACCCGGGACAGGGGTTCACCGGGGAGCTGTTTTTT.

This clonotype was detected ten times or more. The chain joins TRBV9 to TRBJ2-1; TRBD1 is a possible D gene (6 bases). The CDR3 covers 15 residues. V gave up 2 bases and J gave up 3 bases, with 12 bases separating them. Germline assignment: CDR1 SGDLS and CDR2 YYNGEE. The CDR3 DNA sequence: TGTGCCAGCAGCGTTTCCGACAGGATCTACAATGAGCAGTTCTTC. As protein: CASSVSDRIYNEQFF.

This clonotype was seen repeatedly, ten times or more. The chain carries TRBV9 and TRBJ2-2; maybe TRBD2 (5 bases). The length of the CDR3 is 14 residues. Germline values: CDR1 SGDLS, CDR2 YYNGEE. V lost 0 bases and J 7 bases, leaving 10 bases between the germline ends. For the CDR3, the DNA is TGTGCCAGCAGCGTAGTGGGAGCGGTCGGGGAGCTGTTTTTT. Encoded protein: CASSVVGAVGELFF.

At least ten counts were recorded for this clonotype. The rearrangement links TRBV9 to TRBJ2-7, with a weak D call TRBD2 (7 bases). The V gene lost 4 bases and the J gene lost 6 bases, with 11 bases spanning the gap. The CDR3 totals 12 residues. Germline CDR1 SGDLS, CDR2 YYNGEE. CDR3 residues: CASSSRGGEQYF. The CDR3 DNA is TGTGCCAGCAGCTCAAGGGGGGGCGAGCAGTACTTC.

This clonotype was seen ten or more times. This chain joins TRBV9 and TRBJ2-3, with 9 positions matching TRBD2. The CDR3 spans 16 residues. The ends lost 2 bases at V and 4 bases at J; junction bases unmatched: 8. Germline V gene sequence: CDR1 SGDLS, CDR2 YYNGEE. For the CDR3, the DNA is TGTGCCAGCAGCGTGTCTAGCGGGAATGAGGCAGATACGCAGTATTTT. It specifies CASSVSSGNEADTQYF.

This clonotype appeared many times. The rearrangement links TRBV9 to TRBJ2-5; 14 bases align to TRBD2. The CDR3 is 16 amino acids. V gave up 3 bases and J gave up 5 bases; unmatched junction bases: 6. Germline V CDR1 and CDR2: SGDLS, YYNGEE. CDR3 sequence reads: CASSGGTSGSRETQYF. The CDR3 region has the DNA TGTGCCAGCAGCGGCGGGACTAGCGGGAGTCGGGAGACCCAGTACTTC.

Ten or more counts support this clonotype. V usage is TRBV9 and J usage is TRBJ1-1, with no clear D. The CDR3 sequence is 13 residues long. The germline V gene has CDR1 SGDLS and CDR2 YYNGEE. Trimming removed 0 bases from V and 3 bases from J, with 6 bases in between. CDR3: CASSVDSYTEAFF. The CDR3 bases are TGTGCCAGCAGCGTAGATTCGTACACTGAAGCTTTCTTT.

This clonotype was seen many times. The chain carries TRBV9 and TRBJ2-5; 9 bases map to TRBD2. V was pared by 0 bases and J by 5 bases, with 8 bases of the junction left unmatched. This CDR3 region has 16 residues. Germline V gives CDR1 SGDLS, CDR2 YYNGEE. As DNA, the CDR3 is TGTGCCAGCAGCGTAGGGGGGCTAGCGGGGCTCGAGACCCAGTACTTC. Encoded protein: CASSVGGLAGLETQYF.

This clonotype showed up many times. V gene TRBV9 combines with J gene TRBJ1-5; the D is unclear. This CDR3 has 15 residues. Germline V CDR1 and CDR2: SGDLS, YYNGEE. V was clipped by 4 bases and J by 9 bases, with 20 bases between them. For the CDR3, the DNA is TGTGCCAGCAGCACCACCCCGGATTCTTTCGCGCCCCAGCATTTT. It is translated as CASSTTPDSFAPQHF. The full variable domain, completed using reference TRBV9 and TRBJ1-5, is DSGVTQTPKHLITATGQRVTLRCSPRSGDLSVYWYQQSLDQGLQFLIQYYNGEERAKGNILERFSAQQFPDLHSELNLSSLELGDSALYFCASSTTPDSFAPQHFGDGTRLSIL.

The sample holds many counts of this clonotype. The chain links TRBV9 to TRBJ2-3; D might be TRBD2 (6 bases). V lost 1 base and J lost 0, with 9 bases in between. The CDR3 is 15 residues long. Germline V gene sequence: CDR1 SGDLS, CDR2 YYNGEE. The CDR3 loop reads CASSVFSGSTDTQYF. The CDR3 nucleotides read TGTGCCAGCAGCGTATTTAGCGGAAGCACAGATACGCAGTATTTT.

This clonotype was seen many times. This chain joins TRBV9 and TRBJ2-3, with TRBD1 identical over 7 bases. The germline V gene has CDR1 SGDLS and CDR2 YYNGEE. CDR3 length equals 17 residues. Trimming at V came to 4 bases and at J to 0 bases, leaving 11 bases not matched to a gene. The CDR3 region has the DNA TGTGCCAGCAGCTCTAACCGGGACAGCAAAAGCACAGATACGCAGTATTTT. Amino acid sequence: CASSSNRDSKSTDTQYF.

This clonotype showed up many times. V is TRBV9 and J is TRBJ2-1, with D possibly called TRBD1 or TRBD2 (6 bases each). This CDR3 contains 15 residues. V was cut by 3 bases and J by 7 bases, with 17 bases left in between. Germline lookup yields CDR1 SGDLS and CDR2 YYNGEE. This chain's CDR3 is CASSEGGVLGNEQFF. The CDR3 nucleotides are TGTGCCAGCAGCGAGGGGGGCGTCTTGGGGAATGAGCAGTTCTTC.

This clonotype was recorded at least ten times. The chain employs TRBV9 and TRBJ2-1; 9 bases are shared with TRBD1. The CDR3 is 16 amino acids. Per the germline V gene, CDR1 is SGDLS and CDR2 is YYNGEE. J was trimmed by 0 bases and V by 3 bases; bases with no gene match: 4. Here the CDR3 reads CASSGEQGASYNEQFF. The CDR3 nucleotides read TGTGCCAGCAGCGGGGAACAGGGGGCCTCCTACAATGAGCAGTTCTTC.

This clonotype was observed a handful of times. This could be a read error, since a much larger clone is one nucleotide away. The chain uses TRBV9 and TRBJ2-1; no clear D gene. V lost 0 bases to trimming and J lost 5 bases, with 6 bases between them. CDR1 and CDR2 from the germline V gene are SGDLS and YYNGEE. The CDR3 is 13 residues long. CDR3 sequence: CASSVGVNNEQFF. CDR3 DNA: TGTGCCAGCAGCGTAGGAGTGAACAATGAGCAGTTCTTC.

This clonotype was seen repeatedly, ten times or more. The rearrangement joins TRBV9 to TRBJ2-2; maybe TRBD2 (6 bases). V lost 2 bases to trimming and J lost 1 base, with 12 bases between them. The CDR3 runs 16 residues. The germline V gene encodes CDR1 SGDLS and CDR2 YYNGEE. CDR3 amino acids: CASSVSGRVNTGELFF. For the CDR3, the DNA is TGTGCCAGCAGCGTCTCCGGGAGAGTGAACACCGGGGAGCTGTTTTTT.

This clonotype was picked up many times. This rearrangement joins TRBV9 to TRBJ2-2; D may be TRBD2 (6 bases). Germline values: CDR1 SGDLS, CDR2 YYNGEE. The V and J ends lost 2 bases and 4 bases respectively, with 9 bases between them. The CDR3 is 14 amino acids. The CDR3 is CASSVVAVTGELFF. The CDR3 bases are TGTGCCAGCAGCGTTGTAGCGGTCACCGGGGAGCTGTTTTTT.

This clonotype was found many times. The chain is built from TRBV9 and TRBJ1-1, with no clear D. The CDR3 is 17 amino acids. V shed 2 bases and J shed 3 bases, with 20 bases lying between them. Looked up from germline, CDR1 is SGDLS and CDR2 is YYNGEE. The CDR3, as DNA: TGTGCCAGCAGCGTGGGTTTGAACAGCGCTGGTGACACTGAAGCTTTCTTT. It encodes CASSVGLNSAGDTEAFF. Full variable domain (missing parts from reference TRBV9 and TRBJ1-1): DSGVTQTPKHLITATGQRVTLRCSPRSGDLSVYWYQQSLDQGLQFLIQYYNGEERAKGNILERFSAQQFPDLHSELNLSSLELGDSALYFCASSVGLNSAGDTEAFFGQGTRLTVV.

This clonotype was counted at least ten times. The J gene is TRBJ2-3, the V gene TRBV9; 7 nucleotides align to TRBD2. After removal of 0 bases from V and 2 bases from J, the junction contained 6 bases not matched to a gene. Germline values: CDR1 SGDLS, CDR2 YYNGEE. CDR3 length: 16 residues. The CDR3 region is CASSVETGGFTDTQYF. CDR3 sequence (DNA): TGTGCCAGCAGCGTAGAAACGGGGGGATTCACAGATACGCAGTATTTT.

This clonotype came up many times. CDR3 sequence (DNA): TGTGCCAGCAGCTCCCACTATATAGCTCGGAGTTCAGATACGCAGTATTTT. Translation gives CASSSHYIARSSDTQYF. This rearrangement joins TRBV9 to TRBJ2-3; D is unresolved. Trimming left V 4 bases short and J 4 bases short, with 22 bases between. Germline V gene sequence: CDR1 SGDLS, CDR2 YYNGEE. The CDR3 is 17 residues long.

The table lists this clonotype with many counts. The rearrangement joins TRBV9 to TRBJ2-3; perhaps TRBD2 as D (6 bases). This CDR3 region has 15 residues. The V gene's germline CDR1 is SGDLS and CDR2 YYNGEE. V lost 6 bases, J lost 1 base, and 15 bases lay in between. CDR3 DNA: TGTGCCAGCAACGCAGACGGACTACGCACAGATACGCAGTATTTT. It specifies CASNADGLRTDTQYF.

This clonotype was observed many times. The junction and the germline gene differ at one end; a read error may be behind it. The genes are TRBV9 and TRBJ2-5; no clear D. Germline CDR1 reads SGDLS; CDR2 reads YYNGEE. This CDR3 is 14 amino acids long. In nucleotides, the CDR3 is TGTGCCAGCAGCGTAGCCAGTGTGGCCGGACCCTATCACTTC. Amino acids: CASSVASVAGPYHF.

This clonotype came up a few times. The gene calls are TRBV9 and TRBJ1-3; the D is unclear. Trimming removed 0 bases at V and 14 bases at J, with 15 bases between. Germline V gene lookup returns CDR1 SGDLS and CDR2 YYNGEE. The CDR3 has 13 residues. CDR3 amino acids: CASSVAPDGPLYF. In DNA form, the CDR3 reads TGTGCCAGCAGCGTAGCGCCCGACGGACCCCTATATTTT.

This clonotype appeared many times. The genes are TRBV9 and TRBJ2-3; the match to TRBD2 covers 8 bases. With V trimmed by 3 bases and J by 5 bases, 8 bases remained unmatched. Per the germline V gene, CDR1 is SGDLS and CDR2 is YYNGEE. The length of the CDR3 is 15 residues. In nucleotides, the CDR3 is TGTGCCAGCAGCGCGTTTAGCGGGATGGGAGATACGCAGTATTTT. This gives the protein CASSAFSGMGDTQYF.

The sample holds many counts of this clonotype. The chain links TRBV9 to TRBJ2-1; TRBD1 might be the D (6 bases). The germline V and J ends were trimmed by 4 bases and 0 bases, with 11 bases remaining between them. The CDR3 is made up of 15 amino acids. Germline lookup yields CDR1 SGDLS and CDR2 YYNGEE. CDR3 DNA: TGTGCCAGCAGCCCCGACAGGCCCTCCTACAATGAGCAGTTCTTC. Its protein product is CASSPDRPSYNEQFF.

The table lists this clonotype with many counts. V gene TRBV9 combines with J gene TRBJ2-5, with 8 positions matching TRBD2. The CDR3 runs 16 residues. CDR1 and CDR2 (germline): SGDLS, YYNGEE. The junction had 8 bases not matched to a gene; V was cut back by 3 bases and J by 1 base. CDR3 nucleotides: TGTGCCAGCAGCGGACCAAGCACTAGCGGCCAAGAGACCCAGTACTTC. This translates into CASSGPSTSGQETQYF.

This chain joins TRBV9 and TRBJ2-2; D is perhaps TRBD1 (6 bases). The CDR3 has 14 amino acids. The V gene's germline CDR1 is SGDLS and CDR2 YYNGEE. Trimming removed 4 bases at V and 8 bases at J, with 15 bases between. CDR3 in amino acids: CASSRDIPVGELFF. Written as DNA, the CDR3 is TGTGCCAGCAGCCGGGACATACCGGTTGGGGAGCTGTTTTTT.

This clonotype was seen only a few times. The rearrangement links TRBV9 to TRBJ2-6; unclear D gene. The CDR3 sequence is 16 residues long. The V end lost 0 bases, the J end lost 1 base, and 8 bases lay between the germline ends. Germline assignment: CDR1 SGDLS and CDR2 YYNGEE. The CDR3 DNA reads as TGTGCCAGCAGCGTAGGGGGAAGGTCTGGGGCCAACGTCCTGACTTTC. This sequence encodes CASSVGGRSGANVLTF.

At least ten counts were recorded for this clonotype. The chain has TRBV9 and TRBJ1-6; tentative D call: TRBD1 (5 bases). Germline V lookup: CDR1 SGDLS, CDR2 YYNGEE. V was cut by 2 bases and J by 2 bases, with 8 bases left in between. The CDR3 extends over 15 amino acids. CDR3 residues: CASSVSTAYNSPLHF. CDR3 nucleotides: TGTGCCAGCAGCGTCTCGACAGCCTATAATTCACCCCTCCACTTT.